The 24 T cell receptor beta chains below all came from one sample that was sequenced in a study of blood T cell repertoires in COVID-19 (dated by TCRdb to 2020 to 2022). The receptor library was made with the immunoSEQ multiplex PCR assay. TCRdb re-hosts the immuneACCESS table, in-frame sequences only. Its copies lack some clones; in the studies checked, an unresolved V gene accounts for under half of them, and the cause for the rest is not known. The sample has some 200,000 clones on record, around 80% of them singletons. 5% to 6.5% of the sample is in the top ten clones. Material: peripheral blood. These receptors all come from a woman aged 60-70 years who had recovered from COVID-19.

This clone showed up just once. J is TRBJ2-3 and V is TRBV24-1; D call uncertain. The CDR3 totals 13 residues. V lost 2 bases to trimming and J lost 5 bases, with 7 bases between them. Looked up from germline, CDR1 is KGHDR and CDR2 is SFDVKD. CDR3 in amino acids: CATSDSSRDTQYF. CDR3 DNA: TGTGCCACCAGTGATTCCTCTCGAGATACGCAGTATTTT.

Remarks on this clone: The identical CDR3 is also encoded by other nucleotide sequences in the sample. The chain combines TRBV7-2 with TRBJ1-4; D ambiguous. Germline loops: CDR1 SGHTA, CDR2 FQGNSA. Trimming took off 1 base at V and 7 bases at J, with 4 bases between the two ends. The CDR3 consists of 12 residues. CDR3 coding DNA: TGTGCCAGCAGCTTAGTCGGTGAAAAACTGTTTTTT. Protein product: CASSLVGEKLFF.

The chain joins TRBV3-1 (or the pseudogene TRBV3-2) to TRBJ1-1; TRBD1 might be the D (6 bases). With 2 bases removed from V and 3 bases from J, the gap between germline ends came to 10 bases. The length of the CDR3 is 14 residues. The V gene's germline CDR1 is LGHDT and CDR2 YNNKEL (reference sequence). CDR3 sequence reads: CASSQRGGDTEAFF. The DNA for the CDR3 is TGTGCCAGCAGCCAAAGGGGGGGGGACACTGAAGCTTTCTTT.

This clone qualifies as medium-sized (0.01 to 0.1%). The chain uses TRBV13 and TRBJ1-1; D not resolved. The CDR3 is 15 amino acids. With 6 bases removed from V and 0 bases from J, the gap between germline ends came to 14 bases. Germline-derived CDR1 and CDR2 are PRHDT and FYEKMQ (reference sequence). CDR3 nucleotide sequence: TGTGCCAGCAGACCCCGGGGAGGCATGAACACTGAAGCTTTCTTT. Translated, it gives CASRPRGGMNTEAFF.

This clone has just one count. The gene calls are TRBV27 and TRBJ2-7; 9 positions agree with TRBD1. This CDR3 has 12 amino acids. CDR1 and CDR2 (germline): MNHEY, SMNVEV (reference sequence). The trim removed 4 bases at V and 6 bases at J, leaving 1 base unmatched. The CDR3 loop is CASSSTGGEQYF. The CDR3 DNA sequence: TGTGCCAGCAGTTCGACAGGGGGCGAGCAGTACTTC.

The chain employs TRBV4-3 and TRBJ2-3, with 7 nucleotides matching TRBD1. The CDR3 contains 16 residues. Per germline, CDR1 LGHNA and CDR2 YSLEER. The V and J ends lost 0 bases and 4 bases, in that order; junction bases with no gene match: 7. CDR3 protein: CASSQDVGQGADTQYF. As DNA, the CDR3 is TGCGCCAGCAGCCAAGATGTCGGCCAGGGGGCAGATACGCAGTATTTT.

This sequence joins TRBV11-1 and TRBJ2-7, with a tentative D call TRBD2 (6 bases). Germline V lookup: CDR1 SGHAT, CDR2 FQDESV (reference sequence). Between the trimmed V and J ends, which lost 5 bases and 4 bases, there was a span of 15 bases. The CDR3 runs 14 residues. The CDR3 nucleotides are TGTGCCAGCAGCCGTTTTCGGGGAGGATACGAGCAGTACTTC. It is translated as CASSRFRGGYEQYF.

J is TRBJ2-5 and V is TRBV4-1, with 9 nucleotides matching TRBD2. The trim removed 4 bases at V and 1 base at J, leaving 4 bases unmatched. Germline loops: CDR1 MGHRA, CDR2 YSYEKL. This CDR3 is 15 amino acids long. The CDR3 coding sequence is TGCGCCAGCAGCCGCCTGACTAGCGGCCAAGAGACCCAGTACTTC. Protein sequence: CASSRLTSGQETQYF.

J is TRBJ2-7 and V is TRBV7-9; a weak D match, TRBD2 (5 bases). CDR1 is SEHNR, CDR2 FQNEAQ, per germline (reference sequence). This CDR3 contains 15 residues. V was clipped by 1 base and J by 1 base, with 11 bases between them. CDR3 DNA sequence: TGTGCCAGCAGCTTAGGAGGGATCAAATCCTACGAGCAGTACTTC. Translating gives CASSLGGIKSYEQYF.

The J gene is TRBJ2-1, the V gene TRBV7-3; 7 nucleotides match TRBD1. Germline V gives CDR1 SGHTA, CDR2 FQGTGA. This CDR3 contains 14 residues. V gave up 5 bases and J gave up 2 bases; unmatched junction bases: 3. CDR3 sequence reads: CASSPDRTYNEQFF. The CDR3 DNA reads TGTGCCAGCAGCCCGGACAGGACCTACAATGAGCAGTTCTTC.

The chain joins TRBV3-1 (or the pseudogene TRBV3-2) to TRBJ2-5; 7 bases are a match to TRBD2. V was clipped by 1 base and J by 7 bases; unmatched bases: 6. CDR3 length: 14 amino acids. Germline CDR1 LGHDT, CDR2 YNNKEL (reference sequence). CDR3 amino acids: CASSQAGQRGTQYF. The DNA for the CDR3 is TGTGCCAGCAGCCAAGCTGGTCAGCGGGGGACCCAGTACTTC.

The chain links TRBV27 to TRBJ2-7; D possibly corresponds to TRBD2 (6 bases). V was shortened by 0 bases and J by 3 bases, with 12 bases between the two germline ends. The length of the CDR3 is 15 residues. CDR1 MNHEY and CDR2 SMNVEV come from the germline V gene (reference sequence). The DNA for the CDR3 is TGTGCCAGCAGTTTATCTAGCGGAGGTCTCTACGAGCAGTACTTC. Protein: CASSLSSGGLYEQYF.

The CDR3 sequence: CASSQRGRDTYGYTF. As DNA, the CDR3 is TGCGCCAGCAGCCAGAGGGGACGGGACACTTATGGCTACACCTTC. The V gene is TRBV4-3, the J gene TRBJ1-2; the D gene is possibly TRBD1 (6 bases). V lost 3 bases, J lost 5 bases, and 16 bases lay in between. This CDR3 has 15 residues. Germline V lookup: CDR1 LGHNA, CDR2 YSLEER.

This clone has a single count. The rearrangement joins TRBV4-2 to TRBJ2-7, with D possibly matching TRBD2 (6 bases). The CDR3 is made up of 16 amino acids. V lost 1 base, J lost 3 bases, and 16 bases lay in between. Germline-derived CDR1 and CDR2 are LGHNA and YNFKEQ. CDR3 protein: CASSQVGGGTHYEQYF. The CDR3 bases are TGTGCCAGCAGCCAAGTCGGCGGCGGGACCCACTACGAGCAGTACTTC.

V gene TRBV7-9 combines with J gene TRBJ2-5, with 9 bases identical to TRBD2. Germline-derived CDR1 and CDR2 are SEHNR and FQNEAQ (reference sequence). Trimming removed 11 bases from V and 2 bases from J; junction bases left unmatched: 3. The CDR3 totals 12 residues. CDR3 residues: CAGSGGQETQYF. In DNA form, the CDR3 reads TGTGCCGGTAGCGGGGGTCAAGAGACCCAGTACTTC.

This clone was seen a handful of times. The gene calls are TRBV18 and TRBJ2-1; TRBD1 aligns across 8 bases. With 3 bases clipped from V and 10 bases from J, the junction kept 11 bases outside the gene matches. Per germline, CDR1 KGHSH and CDR2 LQKENI. CDR3 length equals 15 residues. CDR3: CASSPTGAGVEEQFF. For the CDR3, the DNA is TGTGCCAGCTCACCGACAGGGGCCGGCGTTGAGGAGCAGTTCTTC.

The chain is built from TRBV5-4 and TRBJ1-2; 9 bases map to TRBD1. The CDR3 is 15 residues long. J was trimmed by 0 bases and V by 4 bases; bases with no gene match: 4. CDR1 is SGHNT and CDR2 is YYREEE in the germline V gene (reference sequence). The DNA of the CDR3 is TGTGCCAGCAGCACCTGGACAGGGGCTAACTATGGCTACACCTTC. It encodes CASSTWTGANYGYTF.

The chain couples TRBV27 to TRBJ2-7, with 9 bases lining up with TRBD1. The CDR3 contains 14 residues. V trimming: 5 bases; J trimming: 5 bases; junction bases outside the gene matches: 7. Germline V gene sequence: CDR1 MNHEY, CDR2 SMNVEV (reference sequence). The CDR3 here is CASSPGQGPDEQYF. In nucleotides, the CDR3 is TGTGCCAGCAGTCCTGGACAGGGGCCTGACGAGCAGTACTTC.

Remarks on this clone: One end of the junction fails to match germline, which may point to a read error. The chain has TRBV3-1 (or the pseudogene TRBV3-2) and TRBJ2-1; possibly TRBD2 for D (6 bases). This CDR3 is built from 16 residues. Germline-derived CDR1 and CDR2 are LGHDT and YNNKEL (reference sequence). This CDR3 reads CASSPLTSDRYTEQFF. The CDR3 nucleotides are TGTGCCAGCAGCCCCCTGACTAGTGATCGGTACACTGAGCAGTTCTTC.

The chain carries TRBV5-1 and TRBJ2-2; 10 bases align to TRBD1. Per germline, CDR1 SGHRS and CDR2 YFSETQ. Trimming cost V 5 bases and J 6 bases; bases outside gene matches: 10. This CDR3 is 16 amino acids long. CDR3 bases: TGCGCCAGCAGTTGGAGCGGGACAGGGGTGGCCGGGGAGCTGTTTTTT. Residues: CASSWSGTGVAGELFF.

CDR3 nucleotides: TGCAGCGTTGGACAGGGTATTAGCACAGATACGCAGTATTTT. Translating gives CSVGQGISTDTQYF. This rearrangement joins TRBV29-1 to TRBJ2-3; 7 nucleotides line up with TRBD1. Germline-derived CDR1 and CDR2 are SQVTM and ANQGSEA. The length of the CDR3 is 14 residues. Trimming removed 4 bases from V and 0 bases from J; junction bases left unmatched: 4.

The chain links TRBV7-2 to TRBJ1-5; D is ambiguous. CDR1 SGHTA and CDR2 FQGNSA come from the germline V gene. V lost 4 bases and J 3 bases, leaving 10 bases between the germline ends. The CDR3 sequence is 14 residues long. The chain's CDR3 is CASSSAGDNQPQHF. CDR3 coding DNA: TGTGCCAGCAGCTCTGCCGGGGACAATCAGCCCCAGCATTTT.

Note on this clone: A junction boundary mismatches the germline segment, possibly from a read error. The chain carries TRBV7-7 and TRBJ1-5, with D hard to call. CDR3 length: 13 amino acids. The germline gives CDR1 SSHAT, CDR2 FNYEAQ (reference sequence). As DNA, the CDR3 is TGTGCTAGCAGCTTATCGATGCAGCAGCCCCAGCATTTT. Residues: CASSLSMQQPQHF.

This clone was seen just once. The CDR3 loop is CASSSSGGTGELFF. Written as DNA, the CDR3 is TGTGCCAGCAGTTCTAGCGGGGGGACCGGGGAGCTGTTTTTT. The J gene is TRBJ2-2, the V gene TRBV28; 11 nucleotides match TRBD2. The CDR3 extends over 14 amino acids. V dropped 4 bases and J dropped 5; count of bases not matched to a gene: 0. Germline V gene sequence: CDR1 MDHEN, CDR2 SYDVKM.